The clone carrying this T cell receptor beta chain has a single count. In the original workflow: Nucleated cell counts were estimated from reference gene primer amplification. Data came from immunoSEQ multiplex PCR; TCRdb stores just in-frame clones and leaves some out. V and J calls and clone size come straight from that table; D and trimming were deduced from the DNA. Of around 280,000 clones listed, approximately 90% are singletons. These data are taken from a study of blood T cell repertoires in COVID-19. The overall study: There were acute and convalescent COVID-19 samples, and they came from the United States, Italy and Spain. PBMCs, B-cell-depleted T cells, or T cells were the source of the cDNA or gDNA that made up the material.

The germline V gene has CDR1 SGHTA and CDR2 FQGNSA. The CDR3 covers 14 residues. V dropped 3 bases and J dropped 7; count of bases not matched to a gene: 6. The TCR comes from a woman in her fifties or sixties who had recovered from COVID-19. V and J are TRBV7-2 and TRBJ1-1, with 9 positions matching TRBD1. Sequenced: peripheral blood. The CDR3 here is CASSLSTGGFEAFF. Here the CDR3 DNA reads TGTGCCAGCAGCTTGTCGACAGGGGGGTTTGAAGCTTTCTTT. The variable domain in full, with the rest retrieved from reference TRBV7-2 and TRBJ1-1, is GAGVSQSPSNKVTEKGKDVELRCDPISGHTALYWYRQSLGQGLEFLIYFQGNSAPDKSGLPSDRFSAERTGGSVSTLTIQRTQQEDSAVYLCASSLSTGGFEAFFGQGTRLTVV.